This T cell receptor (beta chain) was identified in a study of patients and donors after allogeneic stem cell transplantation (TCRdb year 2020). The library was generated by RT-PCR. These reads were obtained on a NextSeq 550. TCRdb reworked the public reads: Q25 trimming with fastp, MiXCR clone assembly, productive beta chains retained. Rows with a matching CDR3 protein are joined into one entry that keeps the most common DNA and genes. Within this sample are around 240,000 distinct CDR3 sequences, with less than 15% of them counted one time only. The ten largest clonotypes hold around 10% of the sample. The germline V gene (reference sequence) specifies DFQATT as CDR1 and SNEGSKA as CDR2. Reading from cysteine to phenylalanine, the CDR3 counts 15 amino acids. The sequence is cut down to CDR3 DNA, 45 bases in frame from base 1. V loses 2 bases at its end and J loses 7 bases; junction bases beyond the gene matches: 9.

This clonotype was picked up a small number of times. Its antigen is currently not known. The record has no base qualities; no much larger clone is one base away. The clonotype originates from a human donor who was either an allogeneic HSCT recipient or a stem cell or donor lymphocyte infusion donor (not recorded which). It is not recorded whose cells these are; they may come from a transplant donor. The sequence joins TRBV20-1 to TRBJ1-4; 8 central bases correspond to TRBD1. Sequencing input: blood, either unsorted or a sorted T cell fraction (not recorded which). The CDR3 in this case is CSARLKQGAGEKLFF. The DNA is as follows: TGCAGTGCTAGACTCAAGCAGGGGGCAGGTGAAAAACTGTTTTTT.